The rows below give T cell receptor beta chains drawn from one sample of a study of brain T cells in children with intractable seizures. The repertoire was sequenced with immunoSEQ multiplex PCR; TCRdb's copy has only in-frame clones and lacks some. The sample carries about 80,000 clones, around 91% recorded once. The sample in question was peripheral blood, obtained at surgery. The origin of the receptors is a girl aged 2 to 10 with Rasmussen encephalitis and intractable seizures. The CDR3 runs from the conserved cysteine through the conserved F or W. Each record gives: D gene, V gene, clone size, J gene, CDR3 DNA, CDR3 protein. D genes are given only for firm matches. Only part of the rows carry a size: once, few, many, or a class if the clone is expanded.

d_gene: NA
v_gene: TRBV2
abundance: NA
j_gene: TRBJ1-6
CDR3nt: TGTGCCAGCATTCAAATCCTGCGGGACGTTGGACATTCACCCCTCCACTTT
CDR3aa: CASIQILRDVGHSPLHF

d_gene: NA
v_gene: TRBV9
abundance: NA
j_gene: TRBJ2-3
CDR3nt: TGTGCCAGCAGCGTAGGACCACGGACCGCTGCCACAGATACGCAGTATTTT
CDR3aa: CASSVGPRTAATDTQYF

d_gene: NA
v_gene: TRBV19
abundance: NA
j_gene: TRBJ2-1
CDR3nt: TGTGCCAGTAGTATAGATGCGGGCGCGTCAGTGCCATACAATGAGCAGTTCTTC
CDR3aa: CASSIDAGASVPYNEQFF

d_gene: NA
v_gene: TRBV19
abundance: NA
j_gene: TRBJ2-6
CDR3nt: TGTGCCGGGAGGATTTCTGGGGCCAACGTCCTGACTTTC
CDR3aa: CAGRISGANVLTF

d_gene: NA
v_gene: TRBV19
abundance: NA
j_gene: TRBJ2-1
CDR3nt: TGTGCCAGTAAAGCCCCAGCGGAGGTTAATGAGCAGTTCTTC
CDR3aa: CASKAPAEVNEQFF

d_gene: NA
v_gene: TRBV5-4
abundance: NA
j_gene: TRBJ2-2
CDR3nt: TGTGCCAGCAGCTTATGGGGGAACACCGGGGAGCTGTTTTTT
CDR3aa: CASSLWGNTGELFF

d_gene: NA
v_gene: TRBV10-2
abundance: NA
j_gene: TRBJ1-2
CDR3nt: TGCGCCAGCAGTCAATCCGGGACTGCGGTGGATGGCTACACCTTC
CDR3aa: CASSQSGTAVDGYTF

d_gene: TRBD2
v_gene: TRBV19
abundance: NA
j_gene: TRBJ2-2
CDR3nt: TGTGCCAGTAGTACACTAGCGGTCGGCGTTGTTGGGATCGGGGAGCTGTTTTTT
CDR3aa: CASSTLAVGVVGIGELFF

d_gene: NA
v_gene: TRBV14
abundance: NA
j_gene: TRBJ2-7
CDR3nt: TGTGCCAGCAGCCAGAGGCTCGGGACTCTGCCCGCTTTC
CDR3aa: CASSQRLGTLPAF

d_gene: NA
v_gene: TRBV29-1
abundance: NA
j_gene: TRBJ1-2
CDR3nt: TGCAGCGTTGAAAATCCCCCACGTGGGCAGGATGGCTACACCTTC
CDR3aa: CSVENPPRGQDGYTF

d_gene: TRBD2
v_gene: TRBV19
abundance: NA
j_gene: TRBJ2-3
CDR3nt: TGTGCCAGTAGTATCGGGGGGGATTTTGGGACAGATACGCAGTATTTT
CDR3aa: CASSIGGDFGTDTQYF

d_gene: NA
v_gene: TRBV27
abundance: once
j_gene: TRBJ2-1
CDR3nt: TGTGCCATCGGTCTGGGCTCCTACAATGAGCAGTTCTTC
CDR3aa: CAIGLGSYNEQFF

d_gene: TRBD1
v_gene: TRBV4-1
abundance: few
j_gene: TRBJ1-5
CDR3nt: TGCGCCAGCAGCCAAGGTACCGGGACAGGGGGCAATCAGCCCCAGCATTTT
CDR3aa: CASSQGTGTGGNQPQHF

d_gene: NA
v_gene: TRBV24-1
abundance: once
j_gene: TRBJ2-1
CDR3nt: TGTGCCACCAGTGATTTACGGGGCGCCTCCTACAATGAGCAGTTCTTC
CDR3aa: CATSDLRGASYNEQFF

d_gene: NA
v_gene: TRBV2
abundance: NA
j_gene: TRBJ1-2
CDR3nt: TGTGCCAGCCTCACCTCGCTGACAGGCTATGGCTACACCTTC
CDR3aa: CASLTSLTGYGYTF

d_gene: NA
v_gene: TRBV18
abundance: NA
j_gene: TRBJ2-1
CDR3nt: TGTGCCAGCTCTGACGGGGGCTCCTACAATGAGCAGTTCTTC
CDR3aa: CASSDGGSYNEQFF

d_gene: NA
v_gene: TRBV7-9
abundance: NA
j_gene: TRBJ1-2
CDR3nt: TGTGCCAGCAGCCCCACACAGGGTGAGCACTATGGCTACACCTTC
CDR3aa: CASSPTQGEHYGYTF

d_gene: TRBD1
v_gene: TRBV6-5
abundance: NA
j_gene: TRBJ1-6
CDR3nt: TGTGCCAGCAGGGACAGGCCGAATTCACCCCTCCACTTT
CDR3aa: CASRDRPNSPLHF

d_gene: NA
v_gene: TRBV3-1/TRBV3-2
abundance: NA
j_gene: TRBJ2-2
CDR3nt: TGTGCCAGCAGGTTTGGCGCGAACACCGGGGAGCTGTTTTTT
CDR3aa: CASRFGANTGELFF

d_gene: TRBD2
v_gene: TRBV2
abundance: NA
j_gene: TRBJ2-7
CDR3nt: TGTGCCAGCAGTACATCTAGCGGTCCCTACGAGCAGTACTTC
CDR3aa: CASSTSSGPYEQYF

d_gene: NA
v_gene: TRBV28
abundance: once
j_gene: TRBJ1-3
CDR3nt: TGTGCCAGCAGTTTAGTCATGCAGGGACCCTATTTT
CDR3aa: CASSLVMQGPYF

d_gene: NA
v_gene: TRBV9
abundance: NA
j_gene: TRBJ2-7
CDR3nt: TGTGCCAGCAGCGCCCTCGACACGGCAGAGCAGTACTTC
CDR3aa: CASSALDTAEQYF

d_gene: NA
v_gene: TRBV6-6
abundance: once
j_gene: TRBJ2-3
CDR3nt: TGTGCCAGCAGTAACCGGGAGCTACTAGATACGCAGTATTTT
CDR3aa: CASSNRELLDTQYF

d_gene: NA
v_gene: TRBV6-5
abundance: NA
j_gene: TRBJ1-1
CDR3nt: TGTGCCAGCAGTTACGGGGGGGCTAACACTGAAGCTTTCTTT
CDR3aa: CASSYGGANTEAFF

d_gene: TRBD2
v_gene: TRBV7-9
abundance: medium-sized
j_gene: TRBJ2-1
CDR3nt: TGTGCCAGCAGCCCCAAGAGACTAGCGGGGGTGGTAAATGAGCAGTTCTTC
CDR3aa: CASSPKRLAGVVNEQFF

d_gene: NA
v_gene: TRBV5-5
abundance: NA
j_gene: TRBJ1-5
CDR3nt: TGTGCCAGCAGCTTGTCGGTGGTTGGCAATCAGCCCCAGCATTTT
CDR3aa: CASSLSVVGNQPQHF

d_gene: NA
v_gene: TRBV12-3/TRBV12-4
abundance: NA
j_gene: TRBJ2-4
CDR3nt: TGTGCCAGCAGTTTAACAGGGAACATTCAGTACTTC
CDR3aa: CASSLTGNIQYF

d_gene: NA
v_gene: TRBV5-4
abundance: NA
j_gene: TRBJ2-2
CDR3nt: TGTGCCAGCAGCTCTGGCCACACCGGGGAGCTGTTTTTT
CDR3aa: CASSSGHTGELFF

d_gene: TRBD2
v_gene: TRBV5-8
abundance: once
j_gene: TRBJ2-1
CDR3nt: TGTGCCAGCAGCTCCACCTTAGCGGGAGTGTTTAGCAATGAGCAGTTCTTC
CDR3aa: CASSSTLAGVFSNEQFF

d_gene: TRBD2
v_gene: TRBV6-6
abundance: NA
j_gene: TRBJ2-1
CDR3nt: TGTGCCAGCAGTCAACCCGAGGGACTAGCGGGGATCAATGAGCAGTTCTTC
CDR3aa: CASSQPEGLAGINEQFF

d_gene: NA
v_gene: TRBV25-1
abundance: NA
j_gene: TRBJ2-5
CDR3nt: TGTGCCAGCAGAGATTGGGGTTCCGGGGAGACCCAGTACTTC
CDR3aa: CASRDWGSGETQYF

d_gene: NA
v_gene: TRBV29-1
abundance: medium-sized
j_gene: TRBJ1-1
CDR3nt: TGCAGCGTTGCACTGAACACTGAAGCTTTCTTT
CDR3aa: CSVALNTEAFF

d_gene: TRBD2
v_gene: TRBV7-6
abundance: NA
j_gene: TRBJ2-1
CDR3nt: TGTGCCAGCAGCCATCTAGCGGGGGGGTCATACACGACCTACAATGAGCAGTTCTTC
CDR3aa: CASSHLAGGSYTTYNEQFF

d_gene: NA
v_gene: TRBV29-1
abundance: NA
j_gene: TRBJ2-6
CDR3nt: TGCAGCGTTGTGGTCTCGGGGGCCAACGTCCTGACTTTC
CDR3aa: CSVVVSGANVLTF

d_gene: TRBD2
v_gene: TRBV11-2
abundance: NA
j_gene: TRBJ2-1
CDR3nt: TGTGCCAGCAGCTTAGCAGTACTAGCGGGCCCGGGTGGTGAGCAGTTCTTC
CDR3aa: CASSLAVLAGPGGEQFF

d_gene: TRBD1
v_gene: TRBV10-2
abundance: once
j_gene: TRBJ1-4
CDR3nt: TGCGCCAGCTGGACAGGGGTGGATGAAAAACTGTTTTTT
CDR3aa: CASWTGVDEKLFF

d_gene: NA
v_gene: TRBV5-1
abundance: once
j_gene: TRBJ1-1
CDR3nt: TGCGCCAGCAGCTACCGGGACGGGAACACTGAAGCTTTCTTT
CDR3aa: CASSYRDGNTEAFF

d_gene: NA
v_gene: TRBV7-9
abundance: NA
j_gene: TRBJ2-4
CDR3nt: TGTGCCAGCAGCTTTGGAGACTCACTAGCCAAAAACATTCAGTACTTC
CDR3aa: CASSFGDSLAKNIQYF

d_gene: TRBD1
v_gene: TRBV11-2
abundance: NA
j_gene: TRBJ2-7
CDR3nt: TGTGCCAGCAGCTTAGGGACAGGGAGTCGCGAGCAGTACTTC
CDR3aa: CASSLGTGSREQYF

d_gene: NA
v_gene: TRBV9
abundance: NA
j_gene: TRBJ1-3
CDR3nt: TGTGCCAGCGCCAAGGACGGAGACTCTGGAAACACCATATATTTT
CDR3aa: CASAKDGDSGNTIYF

d_gene: NA
v_gene: TRBV25-1
abundance: NA
j_gene: TRBJ2-2
CDR3nt: TGTGCCAGCAGTGCACCAATGACCGGGGAGCTGTTTTTT
CDR3aa: CASSAPMTGELFF

d_gene: TRBD1
v_gene: TRBV7-2
abundance: NA
j_gene: TRBJ1-1
CDR3nt: TGTGCCAGCAGCTTAGGCGGGACAGGGGGCACTGAAGCTTTCTTT
CDR3aa: CASSLGGTGGTEAFF

d_gene: NA
v_gene: TRBV10-2
abundance: NA
j_gene: TRBJ2-7
CDR3nt: TGCGCCAGCAGCGGGAGTATCTCTTACGAGCAGTACTTC
CDR3aa: CASSGSISYEQYF

d_gene: TRBD1
v_gene: TRBV4-1
abundance: NA
j_gene: TRBJ2-7
CDR3nt: TGCGCCAGCAGCCATTTCGGACAGGGGGCCTACGAGCAGTACTTC
CDR3aa: CASSHFGQGAYEQYF

d_gene: NA
v_gene: TRBV7-9
abundance: NA
j_gene: TRBJ2-1
CDR3nt: TGTGCCAGCAGCTTCCAGGGGGAGGGCTACAATGAGCAGTTCTTC
CDR3aa: CASSFQGEGYNEQFF